The rows below give T cell receptor beta chains drawn from one sample of a study of cytomegalovirus exposure and HLA in healthy donors. Generated by immunoSEQ multiplex PCR, the TCRdb table keeps only in-frame clones and is missing some. The sample consists of roughly 120,000 clones, about three quarters of them appearing once. The specimen sequenced was PBMCs. These receptors were taken from a woman between 40 and 55 years old in good health and CMV-seropositive. Both conserved end residues are part of each CDR3. D genes are given only for firm matches.

J gene: TRBJ2-7
V gene: TRBV27
CDR3 length: 17
D gene: TRBD2
CDR3 protein: CASSLRPKREGTYEQYF

J gene: TRBJ2-7
V gene: TRBV11-2
CDR3 length: 16
D gene: TRBD2
CDR3 protein: CASSLGGSSGTYEQYF

J gene: TRBJ2-1
V gene: TRBV7-9
CDR3 length: 15
D gene: .
CDR3 protein: CASSLREGQGNEQFF

J gene: TRBJ1-3
V gene: TRBV5-5
CDR3 length: 16
D gene: .
CDR3 protein: CASSFGPVVSGNTIYF

J gene: TRBJ1-3
V gene: TRBV5-8
CDR3 length: 15
D gene: TRBD1
CDR3 protein: CASSSEDRQGNTIYF

J gene: TRBJ2-7
V gene: TRBV5-6
CDR3 length: 16
D gene: TRBD2
CDR3 protein: CASSIYIAGDLYEQYF

J gene: TRBJ2-2
V gene: TRBV6-5
CDR3 length: 16
D gene: TRBD1
CDR3 protein: CASSYSDRVLPGELFF

J gene: TRBJ2-1
V gene: TRBV4-1
CDR3 length: 16
D gene: TRBD2
CDR3 protein: CASSQPTSGGVNEQFF

J gene: TRBJ2-5
V gene: TRBV7-3
CDR3 length: 16
D gene: TRBD1
CDR3 protein: CASSSGTGGNWETQYF

J gene: TRBJ1-2
V gene: TRBV7-8
CDR3 length: 17
D gene: .
CDR3 protein: CASSLFGTEDPRDGYTF

J gene: TRBJ1-4
V gene: TRBV27
CDR3 length: 14
D gene: .
CDR3 protein: CASSFRGTNEKLFF

J gene: TRBJ2-5
V gene: TRBV9
CDR3 length: 15
D gene: .
CDR3 protein: CASSAMLDRQETQYF

J gene: TRBJ1-4
V gene: TRBV15
CDR3 length: 15
D gene: .
CDR3 protein: CATSRDLGEGEKLFF

J gene: TRBJ2-4
V gene: TRBV11-1
CDR3 length: 15
D gene: .
CDR3 protein: CASSLGGLAKNIQYF

J gene: TRBJ1-1
V gene: TRBV5-6
CDR3 length: 12
D gene: .
CDR3 protein: CASSLPGAELSF

J gene: TRBJ1-2
V gene: TRBV5-1
CDR3 length: 17
D gene: TRBD1
CDR3 protein: CASARTVPGQGAEGYTF

J gene: .
V gene: TRBV6-5
CDR3 length: 15
D gene: TRBD2
CDR3 protein: CASSYIAGGSYEQYF

J gene: TRBJ2-2
V gene: TRBV7-6
CDR3 length: 13
D gene: .
CDR3 protein: CASSLEIAGELFF

J gene: TRBJ1-2
V gene: TRBV11-2
CDR3 length: 14
D gene: TRBD1
CDR3 protein: CASSLAGGHDGYTF

J gene: TRBJ1-5
V gene: TRBV19
CDR3 length: 17
D gene: .
CDR3 protein: CASSIEAGGWSGQPQHF

J gene: TRBJ1-1
V gene: TRBV19
CDR3 length: 14
D gene: .
CDR3 protein: CASSIGQVGTEAFF

J gene: TRBJ1-1
V gene: TRBV18
CDR3 length: 15
D gene: TRBD1
CDR3 protein: CASSLRQGLNTEAFF

J gene: TRBJ2-7
V gene: TRBV7-9
CDR3 length: 15
D gene: .
CDR3 protein: CASSSSAGRSYEQYF

J gene: TRBJ2-7
V gene: TRBV5-1
CDR3 length: 12
D gene: .
CDR3 protein: CASRQEGYEQYF

J gene: TRBJ2-5
V gene: TRBV19
CDR3 length: 12
D gene: .
CDR3 protein: CASSFASGVQYF

J gene: TRBJ2-3
V gene: TRBV6-5
CDR3 length: 15
D gene: .
CDR3 protein: CASSYEAWGLATQYF

J gene: TRBJ2-1
V gene: TRBV5-4
CDR3 length: 15
D gene: .
CDR3 protein: CASSLGQGGYNEQFF

J gene: TRBJ2-5
V gene: TRBV5-1
CDR3 length: 16
D gene: TRBD2
CDR3 protein: CASSLVAAGGQETQYF

J gene: TRBJ2-3
V gene: TRBV10-2
CDR3 length: 15
D gene: TRBD2
CDR3 protein: CASSASSGRADTQYF

J gene: TRBJ2-2
V gene: TRBV5-1
CDR3 length: 15
D gene: TRBD2
CDR3 protein: CASSLTSGGTGELFF

J gene: .
V gene: TRBV7-2
CDR3 length: 15
D gene: TRBD2
CDR3 protein: CASSLSPAGGYEQYF

J gene: TRBJ1-1
V gene: TRBV19
CDR3 length: 15
D gene: TRBD1
CDR3 protein: CASSIRQGMNTEAFF

J gene: TRBJ1-1
V gene: TRBV7-3
CDR3 length: 13
D gene: TRBD1
CDR3 protein: CASSLWDRGEAFF

J gene: TRBJ2-1
V gene: TRBV4-3
CDR3 length: 11
D gene: .
CDR3 protein: CASSPQNEQFF

J gene: TRBJ2-4
V gene: TRBV2
CDR3 length: 19
D gene: TRBD2
CDR3 protein: CASKSRLAGTSLAKNIQYF

J gene: TRBJ1-5
V gene: TRBV5-4
CDR3 length: 13
D gene: TRBD1
CDR3 protein: CASSLKGAEPQHF

J gene: TRBJ2-2
V gene: TRBV30
CDR3 length: 12
D gene: TRBD1
CDR3 protein: CAWSTGVGELFF